Presented here are 27 T cell receptor beta chains from one specimen sequenced in a study of shared clonotypes between healthy human individuals. Generated by immunoSEQ multiplex PCR, the TCRdb table keeps only in-frame clones and is missing some. The sample consists of around 700,000 clones, 72% of them appearing once. Sample: memory CD4+ T cells sorted from blood. Subset denoted: CD45RA-negative fraction. Receptor source: a woman in her 30s in good health.

V is TRBV7-9 and J is TRBJ2-3; D is undetermined. V was pared by 4 bases and J by 4 bases, with 9 bases between. CDR1 and CDR2 from the germline V gene are SEHNR and FQNEAQ (reference sequence). The CDR3 contains 13 residues. The CDR3 sequence: CASSSKWADTQYF. The CDR3 region has the DNA TGTGCCAGCAGCTCTAAGTGGGCAGATACGCAGTATTTT.

On this clone: This CDR3 is also generated by other DNA sequences in the sample. The chain carries TRBV5-1 and TRBJ2-3; 9 bases fit TRBD1. V was clipped by 2 bases and J by 3 bases; unmatched bases: 1. The CDR3 sequence is 14 residues long. Germline assignment: CDR1 SGHRS and CDR2 YFSETQ. This chain's CDR3 is CASSFGQGTDTQYF. CDR3 DNA sequence: TGCGCCAGCAGCTTCGGACAGGGGACAGATACGCAGTATTTT.

This clone appeared a single time. The rearrangement joins TRBV28 to TRBJ2-7; possible D gene TRBD2, 6 bases. Trimming shortened V by 8 bases and J by 3 bases, and 20 bases separated the two germline ends. The germline V gene has CDR1 MDHEN and CDR2 SYDVKM. The CDR3 consists of 15 residues. CDR3 DNA: TGTGCCAGCTCCCAGTATCGTAGCGGCCTCTACGAGCAGTACTTC. As protein: CASSQYRSGLYEQYF.

This sequence joins TRBV4-2 and TRBJ2-1; D call uncertain. This CDR3 spans 13 amino acids. Germline V gene data show CDR1 as LGHNA and CDR2 as YNFKEQ. The V gene lost 4 bases and the J gene lost 6 bases, with 10 bases spanning the gap. The CDR3 loop is CASSPSNGNEQFF. In nucleotides, the CDR3 is TGTGCCAGCAGCCCCTCGAATGGCAATGAGCAGTTCTTC.

Comments on this clone: In the same sample, other DNA sequences code for this CDR3. The CDR3 here is CASSFWGPGANVLTF. The CDR3 nucleotides read TGTGCCAGCAGTTTTTGGGGTCCCGGGGCCAACGTCCTGACTTTC. The genes are TRBV27 and TRBJ2-6, with D uncertain. The germline V gene encodes CDR1 MNHEY and CDR2 SMNVEV (reference sequence). Trimming stripped 3 bases from V and 4 bases from J, with 10 bases between. This CDR3 contains 15 residues.

The gene calls are TRBV7-9 and TRBJ2-7, with D perhaps matching TRBD2 (6 bases). Trimming cost V 5 bases and J 0 bases, with 11 bases left between them. The CDR3 runs 14 residues. Germline lookup yields CDR1 SEHNR and CDR2 FQNEAQ (reference sequence). CDR3 region: CASSPGTDSYEQYF. CDR3 sequence (DNA): TGTGCCAGCAGCCCGGGGACTGACTCCTACGAGCAGTACTTC.

The rearrangement links TRBV6-1 to TRBJ2-7; TRBD2 matches at 7 bases. The CDR3 contains 14 residues. Germline V gene lookup returns CDR1 MNHNS and CDR2 SASEGT. V lost 0 bases, J lost 5 bases, and 4 bases stayed unmatched. The CDR3 reads CASSEALAKDEQYF. The CDR3 region has the DNA TGTGCCAGCAGTGAAGCACTAGCGAAAGACGAGCAGTACTTC.

V is TRBV11-2 and J is TRBJ2-3; D is undetermined. The CDR3 sequence is 13 residues long. Germline CDR1 is SGHAT and CDR2 is FQNNGV. Between the trimmed V and J ends, which lost 0 bases and 6 bases, there was a span of 7 bases. CDR3 region: CASSLDRKDTQYF. DNA for the CDR3: TGTGCCAGCAGCTTAGATCGGAAGGATACGCAGTATTTT.

J is TRBJ2-7 and V is TRBV7-9, with TRBD1 matching 10 bases. V shed 5 bases and J 1 base; nucleotides not matched to a gene: 5. The germline V gene has CDR1 SEHNR and CDR2 FQNEAQ (reference sequence). This CDR3 has 15 residues. The CDR3 nucleotides read TGTGCCAGCAGCCCCGGGACAGGGGATTCCTACGAGCAGTACTTC. Translation gives CASSPGTGDSYEQYF.

This clone showed up just a few times. The chain joins TRBV27 to TRBJ2-7, with 8 bases lining up with TRBD1. The germline gives CDR1 MNHEY, CDR2 SMNVEV (reference sequence). This CDR3 is 15 amino acids long. The V gene end was trimmed by 6 bases and the J gene end by 2 bases; junction bases not matched to a gene: 9. The CDR3 DNA reads TGTGCCAGCAGCAGAACCGGGACAGGAGCCTACGAGCAGTACTTC. Its translation is CASSRTGTGAYEQYF.

This sequence joins TRBV18 and TRBJ1-5; D is undetermined. The CDR3 runs 17 residues. V lost 4 bases, J lost 0 bases, and 16 bases lay in between. The germline V gene encodes CDR1 KGHSH and CDR2 LQKENI. CDR3 protein: CASSHNELGLSNQPQHF. The CDR3, as DNA: TGTGCCAGCTCACACAATGAGTTGGGCCTTAGCAATCAGCCCCAGCATTTT.

The genes are TRBV7-9 and TRBJ2-5; 7 bases line up with TRBD1. Trimming removed 5 bases from V and 4 bases from J; junction bases left unmatched: 13. Germline CDR1 and CDR2: SEHNR and FQNEAQ (reference sequence). The CDR3 is 16 residues long. CDR3 nucleotide sequence: TGTGCCAGCAGCGCCGCCCGGGACAGCCGGGGAGAGACCCAGTACTTC. Amino acids: CASSAARDSRGETQYF.

V gene TRBV5-1 combines with J gene TRBJ2-7; perhaps TRBD2 as D (5 bases). V gave up 4 bases and J gave up 5 bases, with 19 bases separating them. The germline V gene has CDR1 SGHRS and CDR2 YFSETQ. The CDR3 totals 15 residues. CDR3 coding DNA: TGCGCCAGCAGCGGCCGGGCCGGGAAGGTCCACGAGCAGTACTTC. It yields the protein CASSGRAGKVHEQYF.

The chain uses TRBV7-8 and TRBJ1-5; D possibly corresponds to TRBD1 (5 bases). V was clipped by 2 bases and J by 4 bases, with 12 bases between them. Per germline, CDR1 SGHVS and CDR2 FQNEAQ. The CDR3 totals 15 residues. The CDR3 loop reads CASSLQGVGNQPQHF. In nucleotides, the CDR3 is TGTGCCAGCAGCTTACAGGGTGTTGGGAATCAGCCCCAGCATTTT.

The CDR3 DNA reads TGCGCCAGCAGCCAAGAGTCGGGCGGGGTAGGCACAGATACGCAGTATTTT. The encoded protein is CASSQESGGVGTDTQYF. The chain recombines TRBV4-1 with TRBJ2-3; D might be TRBD2 (6 bases). CDR1 is MGHRA, CDR2 YSYEKL, per germline. The V end lost 0 bases, the J end lost 1 base, and 14 bases lay between the germline ends. The CDR3 contains 17 residues.

This rearrangement joins TRBV25-1 to TRBJ2-1; 12 bases fit TRBD2. This CDR3 has 14 residues. V lost 4 bases, J lost 6 bases, and 1 base stayed unmatched. Germline V CDR1 and CDR2: MGHDK, SYGVNS. The CDR3 DNA reads TGTGCCAGCAGTGGGGGACTAGCGGGCAATGAGCAGTTCTTC. Protein: CASSGGLAGNEQFF. The complete variable domain, with remaining parts taken from reference TRBV25-1 and TRBJ2-1, reads EADIYQTPRYLVIGTGKKITLECSQTMGHDKMYWYQQDPGMELHLIHYSYGVNSTEKGDLSSESTVSRIRTEHFPLTLESARPSHTSQYLCASSGGLAGNEQFFGPGTRLTVL.

The genes are TRBV5-1 and TRBJ2-7; a weak D match, TRBD2 (6 bases). Germline assignment: CDR1 SGHRS and CDR2 YFSETQ. Trimming stripped 2 bases from V and 2 bases from J, with 11 bases between. The CDR3 has 14 residues. CDR3 amino acids: CASSFQGLTYEQYF. In DNA form, the CDR3 reads TGCGCCAGCAGCTTTCAGGGACTTACCTACGAGCAGTACTTC.

This sequence joins TRBV18 and TRBJ2-2; tentative D call: TRBD1 (5 bases). The V gene's germline CDR1 is KGHSH and CDR2 LQKENI. The V gene lost 3 bases and the J gene lost 5 bases, with 7 bases spanning the gap. This CDR3 spans 13 amino acids. The CDR3: CASSPDITGELFF. The CDR3 DNA reads TGTGCCAGCTCACCGGACATAACCGGGGAGCTGTTTTTT.

The J gene is TRBJ1-4, the V gene TRBV6-5; D perhaps matches TRBD1 (5 bases). Trimming removed 2 bases from V and 7 bases from J, with 11 bases in between. The germline V gene encodes CDR1 MNHEY and CDR2 SVGAGI. This CDR3 region has 14 residues. As DNA, the CDR3 is TGTGCCAGCAGTTACGGATACAGGAGTGAAAAACTGTTTTTT. Translation gives CASSYGYRSEKLFF.

This chain connects TRBV11-3 to TRBJ2-1; D is perhaps TRBD1 (5 bases). V lost 1 base and J lost 7, with 8 bases in between. CDR3 length: 13 residues. CDR1 SGHNT and CDR2 YENEEA come from the germline V gene. CDR3 residues: CASSLGQLNEQFF. CDR3 DNA sequence: TGTGCCAGCAGCTTAGGACAGCTGAATGAGCAGTTCTTC. The full variable domain, rest sourced from reference TRBV11-3 and TRBJ2-1, is EAGVVQSPRYKIIEKKQPVAFWCNPISGHNTLYWYLQNLGQGPELLIRYENEEAVDDSQLPKDRFSAERLKGVDSTLKIQPAELGDSAVYLCASSLGQLNEQFFGPGTRLTVL.

The chain employs TRBV19 and TRBJ2-5; D not resolved. The end of the DNA aligns better with TRBJ2-7, so the J call may be wrong. Germline-derived CDR1 and CDR2 are LNHDA and SQIVND (reference sequence). The CDR3 consists of 14 residues. The CDR3 protein is CASASSFSSYEQYF. CDR3 bases: TGTGCCAGTGCGTCCTCCTTCAGCTCCTACGAGCAGTACTTC.

Comments on this clone: The same CDR3 is also encoded by other DNA sequences in this sample. The chain has TRBV5-1 and TRBJ1-2, with 8 bases lining up with TRBD1. V shed 3 bases and J 2 bases; nucleotides not matched to a gene: 6. Per germline, CDR1 SGHRS and CDR2 YFSETQ. The CDR3 extends over 15 amino acids. The CDR3 DNA sequence: TGCGCCAGCAGCTCCGGGACAGGCCTAAACTATGGCTACACCTTC. Translating it yields CASSSGTGLNYGYTF.

The J gene is TRBJ2-1, the V gene TRBV7-8; TRBD2 might be the D (6 bases). Trimming cost V 4 bases and J 8 bases, with 12 bases left between them. The CDR3 has 13 amino acids. The V gene's germline CDR1 is SGHVS and CDR2 FQNEAQ. CDR3 in amino acids: CASSSSSGDEQFF. The CDR3 region has the DNA TGTGCCAGCAGCTCTAGTTCGGGAGATGAGCAGTTCTTC.

The J gene is TRBJ1-6, the V gene TRBV19, with D possibly TRBD1 on 5 matching bases. Trimming pared 9 bases from V and 8 bases from J, leaving 17 bases between. Per the germline V gene, CDR1 is LNHDA and CDR2 is SQIVND (reference sequence). The CDR3 is 14 amino acids. The CDR3 region has the DNA TGTGCCAGCACACAACCGGGACTGGATTCACCCCTCCACTTT. It yields the protein CASTQPGLDSPLHF.

The chain has TRBV7-2 and TRBJ2-5; the match to TRBD2 covers 13 bases. CDR1 and CDR2 (germline): SGHTA, FQGNSA. V dropped 4 bases and J dropped 4; count of bases not matched to a gene: 9. The CDR3 runs 17 residues. CDR3 region: CASSWTSGSIERETQYF. In nucleotides, the CDR3 is TGTGCCAGCAGCTGGACTAGCGGGAGTATCGAGAGAGAGACCCAGTACTTC.

V and J are TRBV28 and TRBJ2-7; D is undetermined. Deletions cut 8 bases from V and 6 bases from J, with 17 bases between. Germline V gene data show CDR1 as MDHEN and CDR2 as SYDVKM. The CDR3 is 13 residues long. The CDR3 bases are TGTGCCAGCGGCCTTCTAGGTCCGACCGAGCAGTACTTC. Protein: CASGLLGPTEQYF.

This chain connects TRBV9 to TRBJ2-7; D possibly matches TRBD1 or TRBD2 (5 bases each). Germline-derived CDR1 and CDR2 are SGDLS and YYNGEE. This CDR3 comprises 13 residues. The V end was cut by 3 bases, the J end by 7 bases, with 14 bases between. DNA of the CDR3: TGTGCCAGCAGCGGCAGGGAATGGGGGGAGCAGTACTTC. The encoded protein is CASSGREWGEQYF.